The sequence of this T cell receptor beta chain was determined in a study of T cell changes during pregnancy in multiple sclerosis. The V and J ends lost 10 bases and 3 bases, in that order; junction bases with no gene match: 1. The CDR3 is 11 residues long. CDR1 and CDR2 (germline): SNHLY, FYNNEI. Sequencing was performed with immunoSEQ multiplex PCR; in TCRdb, only in-frame clones are kept and a portion is missing. The sample yields about 70,000 clones, approximately 91% seen once. The receptor comes from a female donor with multiple sclerosis, enrolled in a pregnancy study. The starting material was peripheral blood, obtained in the first trimester of pregnancy. The chain joins TRBV2 to TRBJ1-1; 8 positions match TRBD1. CDR3 coding DNA: TGTGCCACGGACAGGGACACTGAAGCTTTCTTT. Encoded protein: CATDRDTEAFF.